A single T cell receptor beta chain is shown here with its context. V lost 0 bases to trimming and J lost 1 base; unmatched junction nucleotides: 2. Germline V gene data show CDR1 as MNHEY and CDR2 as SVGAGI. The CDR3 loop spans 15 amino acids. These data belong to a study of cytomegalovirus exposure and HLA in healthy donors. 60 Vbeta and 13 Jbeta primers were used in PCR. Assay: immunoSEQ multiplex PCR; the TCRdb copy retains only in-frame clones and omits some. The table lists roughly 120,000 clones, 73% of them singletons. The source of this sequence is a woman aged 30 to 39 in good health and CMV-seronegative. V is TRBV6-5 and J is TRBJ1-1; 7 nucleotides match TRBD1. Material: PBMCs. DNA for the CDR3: TGTGCCAGCAGTTACTCTAGGACAGGGAACACTGAAGCTTTCTTT. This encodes CASSYSRTGNTEAFF.